This T cell receptor (beta chain) was retrieved from a study of Graves' ophthalmopathy and Graves' hyperthyroidism. Scientists amplified the TCR beta CDR3 regions from RNA transcripts. Following a first-round RT-PCR that used HTBI primers, a second-round multiplex PCR was carried out. TCRdb ran MiXCR on the multiplex PCR reads and lists one entry per CDR3 protein. There are hundreds of thousands of distinct CDR3 sequences in the sample; under 25% occur only once, and 3% lies in the top ten. With 2 bases removed from V and 10 bases from J, the gap between germline ends came to 17 bases. Germline V gives CDR1 GTSNPN, CDR2 SVGIG (reference sequence). CDR3 size: 13 residues. This clonotype was detected a few times.

The sample was peripheral blood. V is TRBV30 and J is TRBJ1-1, with D uncertain. This sequence originates from a woman aged 18-29 years with stable Graves' hyperthyroidism. This chain's CDR3 is CAWSKSGYDGAFF. In DNA form, the CDR3 reads TGTGCCTGGAGTAAGTCGGGATATGATGGAGCTTTCTTT.